A selection of T cell receptor beta chains follows, all from one sample in a study of cytomegalovirus exposure and HLA in healthy donors. The protocol was immunoSEQ multiplex PCR, while the TCRdb copy is restricted to in-frame clones and leaves out a portion. The sample lists approximately 180,000 clones, about 87% seen once, with approximately 1.9% in the top ten. Specimen: PBMCs. These receptors were taken from a young woman in good health and CMV-seronegative. CDR3s include the opening cysteine and the closing phenylalanine or tryptophan. The order of the fields is V gene, clone size, D gene, J gene, CDR3 protein, CDR3 DNA. The D gene is left open where the match is weak. Only some rows state a clone size, as once, few, many or a class for expanded clones.

>TRBV7-7|-|-|TRBJ2-1
CASSPHITGEQFF
TGTGCTAGCAGCCCTCATATCACGGGGGAGCAGTTCTTC
>TRBV7-9|few|-|TRBJ1-1
CASNERGRGRGTEAFF
TGTGCCAGCAACGAGCGGGGACGGGGAAGGGGCACTGAAGCTTTCTTT
>TRBV2|-|TRBD1|TRBJ1-6
CASTRSQGGGSPLHF
TGTGCCAGCACCAGATCACAGGGGGGAGGTTCACCCCTCCACTTT
>TRBV27|-|TRBD1|TRBJ1-2
CASSYGTGGAGYTF
TGTGCCAGCAGTTATGGGACAGGGGGCGCAGGCTACACCTTC
>TRBV10-3|-|TRBD2|TRBJ2-3
CATTARTSGGSTSDTQYF
TGTGCCACGACGGCCAGGACTAGCGGGGGGTCCACGTCGGATACGCAGTATTTT
>TRBV28|-|-|TRBJ1-2
CASSRSGYGYTF
TGTGCCAGCAGTAGGAGCGGCTATGGCTACACCTTC
>TRBV12-5|-|-|TRBJ2-1
CASGSRAENNEQFF
TGTGCTAGTGGTTCGAGAGCGGAAAACAATGAGCAGTTCTTC
>TRBV4-1|-|-|TRBJ1-4
CASSQTRNEKLFF
TGCGCCAGCAGCCAAACGAGAAATGAAAAACTGTTTTTT
>TRBV5-4|once|TRBD2|TRBJ2-1
CASSPGGTSGRINEQFF
TGTGCCAGCAGCCCTGGGGGGACTAGCGGGAGGATCAATGAGCAGTTCTTC
>TRBV27|-|-|TRBJ1-4
CASRGLNEKLFF
TGTGCCAGCAGGGGACTAAATGAAAAACTGTTTTTT
>TRBV11-3|once|-|TRBJ1-1
CASSLFPTALNTEAFF
TGTGCCAGCAGCTTATTCCCTACAGCCTTGAACACTGAAGCTTTCTTT
>TRBV6-1|once|-|TRBJ1-4
CASSERQGEKLFF
TGTGCCAGCAGTGAACGGCAGGGTGAAAAACTGTTTTTT
>TRBV30|few|-|TRBJ1-2
CAWSPTQSYGYTF
TGTGCCTGGAGTCCAACCCAGTCCTATGGCTACACCTTC
>TRBV27|-|-|TRBJ1-2
CASSPGRFYGYTF
TGTGCCAGCAGTCCGGGGAGGTTCTATGGCTACACCTTC
>TRBV2|-|TRBD2|TRBJ2-7
CALGLAGYEQYF
TGTGCTCTGGGACTAGCGGGATACGAGCAGTACTTC
>TRBV19|-|-|TRBJ1-5
CASWGGYRDQPQHF
TGTGCCAGTTGGGGGGGGTACAGGGATCAGCCCCAGCATTTT
>TRBV23-1|once|TRBD1|TRBJ2-7
CASSQPPRTGHEQYF
TGCGCCAGCAGTCAGCCTCCTAGGACAGGTCACGAGCAGTACTTC
>TRBV19|-|TRBD1|TRBJ1-5
CASSFTGEGNQPQHF
TGTGCCAGTAGTTTCACAGGGGAAGGCAATCAGCCCCAGCATTTT
>TRBV18|-|TRBD1|TRBJ1-5
CASSPDRYNQPQHF
TGTGCCAGCTCACCGGACAGGTATAATCAGCCCCAGCATTTT
>TRBV5-1|few|TRBD1|TRBJ1-2
CASSLMTGRGGNGYTF
TGCGCCAGCAGCCTGATGACAGGGAGAGGGGGAAATGGCTACACCTTC
>TRBV4-3|-|TRBD2|TRBJ2-1
CASSQDPRLAGESYNAQFF
TGCGCCAGCAGCCAAGATCCGAGACTAGCGGGAGAGTCTTACAATGCGCAGTTCTTC
>TRBV20-1|-|-|TRBJ2-7
CSASPRYEQYF
TGCAGTGCTAGCCCCCGCTACGAGCAGTACTTC
>TRBV20-1|-|-|TRBJ1-4
CSASGNEKLFF
TGCAGTGCTTCGGGGAATGAAAAACTGTTTTTT
>TRBV6-6|once|-|TRBJ1-2
CASSYSDSNYGYTF
TGTGCCAGCAGTTACTCAGACAGTAACTATGGCTACACCTTC
>TRBV5-6|-|TRBD2|TRBJ2-5
CASSLGGGGGLKETQYF
TGTGCCAGCAGCTTGGGGGGCGGGGGGGGGCTGAAAGAGACCCAGTACTTC
>TRBV18|-|-|TRBJ1-1
CASSPQAPAGGTEAFF
TGTGCCAGCTCACCACAAGCCCCTGCGGGTGGGACTGAAGCTTTCTTT
>TRBV20-1|-|-|TRBJ1-5
CSARAGTRLHF
TGCAGTGCTAGAGCCGGAACTAGGCTTCATTTT
>TRBV5-1|few|-|TRBJ2-7
CASSLGSLYEQYF
TGCGCCAGCAGCTTGGGCAGTCTCTACGAGCAGTACTTC